The rows below give T cell receptor beta chains drawn from one sample of a study of beta chain features in type 1 diabetes. The protocol was immunoSEQ multiplex PCR, while the TCRdb copy is restricted to in-frame clones and leaves out a portion. The table includes some 410,000 clones, around 14% detected once. Specimen: naive CD4+ T cells from blood. The receptors were gathered from a man aged 25 to 40 in good health. Both conserved end residues are part of each CDR3. The D gene is left open where the match is weak. Expanded clones are given a class, and other clones once, few, many or no size at all.

TGTGCCAGCAGCAGGGACAGAAAATCGCAGGGAGCTTTCTTT	CASSRDRKSQGAFF	TRBD1	few	TRBJ1-1	TRBV6-6
TGCGCCAGCAGCCAAGAATCTGGCAGGGGATTCCATAATTCACCCCTCCACTTT	CASSQESGRGFHNSPLHF	.	.	TRBJ1-6	TRBV4-1
TGCAGCGTTGGCAGGGGAGGTGGCTACACCTTC	CSVGRGGGYTF	.	.	TRBJ1-2	TRBV29-1
TGCGCCAGCAGAACTACATTGGACAGGCCTATGAACACTGAAGCTTTCTTT	CASRTTLDRPMNTEAFF	TRBD1	.	TRBJ1-1	TRBV4-3
TGTGCTAGTGGTTTGGCCCCCGGGACAGACAAGTATGGCTACACCTTC	CASGLAPGTDKYGYTF	TRBD1	.	TRBJ1-2	TRBV12-5
TGCGCCAGCAGCTCCTCGGACAGGGGGAACACTGAAGCTTTCTTT	CASSSSDRGNTEAFF	TRBD1	.	TRBJ1-1	TRBV5-1
TGTGCCAGTAGTATAGTCGGAAGCACAGATACGCAGTATTTT	CASSIVGSTDTQYF	.	.	TRBJ2-3	TRBV19
TGTGCCAGCAGCGTAGAGAATCGGGGCGCGGAGGCCTACAATGAGCAGTTCTTC	CASSVENRGAEAYNEQFF	.	.	TRBJ2-1	TRBV9
TGTGCCAGCAGTGAAGGGTTTTGGTATGGCTACACCTTC	CASSEGFWYGYTF	.	few	TRBJ1-2	TRBV6-1
TGCGCCAGCAGCCGCGACAGGGCGCAAGAGACCCAGTACTTC	CASSRDRAQETQYF	TRBD1	.	TRBJ2-5	TRBV4-3
TGTGCCAGCAGCGTAATAGCGGGGGGCACAGATACGCAGTATTTT	CASSVIAGGTDTQYF	TRBD2	.	TRBJ2-3	TRBV9